Presented here are 26 T cell receptor beta chains from one specimen sequenced in a study of control samples from healthy donors and cancer patients. The repertoire was sequenced with immunoSEQ multiplex PCR; TCRdb's copy has only in-frame clones and lacks some. The data contain 100,000 to 120,000 clones, 83% of them singletons. The specimen sequenced was blood. Receptor source: a woman aged 45-59 years in good health.

This clone was seen only a few times. The V and J genes are TRBV24-1 and TRBJ1-5; 7 bases fit TRBD1. J lost 4 bases, V lost 7 bases, and 6 bases had no gene match. This CDR3 is 14 amino acids long. The germline V gene has CDR1 KGHDR and CDR2 SFDVKD. CDR3 loop: CATSARDRNQPQHF. Here the CDR3 DNA reads TGTGCCACCAGCGCCCGGGACAGAAATCAGCCCCAGCATTTT.

The V call is TRBV24-1, the J call TRBJ2-3; D may be TRBD2 (6 bases). Germline V lookup: CDR1 KGHDR, CDR2 SFDVKD. The length of the CDR3 is 14 residues. Trimming pared 6 bases from V and 5 bases from J, leaving 14 bases between. CDR3 region: CATSPSGGLDTQYF. Here the CDR3 DNA reads TGTGCCACCAGTCCAAGTGGGGGGTTAGATACGCAGTATTTT.

The chain carries TRBV5-1 and TRBJ2-2; TRBD2 matches 9 bases. This CDR3 is 17 amino acids long. The V gene's germline CDR1 is SGHRS and CDR2 YFSETQ. V lost 0 bases to trimming and J lost 8 bases; unmatched junction nucleotides: 11. The CDR3 loop is CASSLGLADLSRGELFF. The CDR3 nucleotides are TGCGCCAGCAGCTTGGGACTAGCGGATCTAAGTAGAGGGGAGCTGTTTTTT.

The gene calls are TRBV11-2 and TRBJ2-3; 10 nucleotides agree with TRBD1. Per germline, CDR1 SGHAT and CDR2 FQNNGV. There are 16 residues in the CDR3. The V gene end was trimmed by 2 bases and the J gene end by 4 bases; junction bases not matched to a gene: 6. CDR3 residues: CASSLLGTGEADTQYF. As DNA, the CDR3 is TGTGCCAGCAGCTTACTAGGGACAGGGGAAGCAGATACGCAGTATTTT.

This chain links TRBV5-6 with TRBJ1-3; possible D gene TRBD1, 6 bases. This CDR3 spans 15 amino acids. Deletions cut 5 bases from V and 3 bases from J, with 15 bases between. Germline lookup yields CDR1 SGHDT and CDR2 YYEEEE. The CDR3 spells CASSRQGKLGNTIYF. CDR3 in DNA: TGTGCCAGCAGTCGTCAGGGGAAACTTGGAAACACCATATATTTT.

V and J are TRBV6-5 and TRBJ1-2, with no clear D. The CDR3 consists of 15 residues. Germline V gives CDR1 MNHEY, CDR2 SVGAGI. V was cut by 6 bases and J by 3 bases, with 17 bases left in between. CDR3 nucleotide sequence: TGTGCCAGCAGCAACCATCAAGACTACTACTATGGCTACACCTTC. It encodes CASSNHQDYYYGYTF.

The chain links TRBV21-1 to TRBJ1-3. TRBV21-1 is a recognized pseudogene. The CDR3 spans 16 residues. Here the CDR3 reads CASSKVFTDLGNTIYF. For the CDR3, the DNA is TGTGCCAGCAGCAAAGTCTTCACGGACCTCGGAAACACCATATATTTT.

This rearrangement joins TRBV28 to TRBJ2-7; D gene unclear. The V end was cut by 8 bases, the J end by 4 bases, with 12 bases between. This CDR3 is built from 12 residues. Germline CDR1 reads MDHEN; CDR2 reads SYDVKM. In nucleotides, the CDR3 is TGTGCCAGCGCAATCCCCTCTTACGAGCAGTACTTC. It codes for CASAIPSYEQYF.

In DNA, the CDR3 is TGTGCCACCAGTGATTTGCTAGCGGGAGGGCACAATGAGCAGTTCTTC. Encoded protein: CATSDLLAGGHNEQFF. The rearrangement links TRBV24-1 to TRBJ2-1, with 12 bases that match TRBD2. V shed 0 bases, J shed 5 bases, and the junction held 1 base outside the gene matches. CDR1 is KGHDR, CDR2 SFDVKD, per germline. The CDR3 spans 16 residues.

This chain joins TRBV5-1 and TRBJ2-2; D tentatively fits TRBD1 or TRBD2 (5 bases each). V was shortened by 10 bases and J by 3 bases, with 13 bases between the two germline ends. The CDR3 spans 13 residues. Per the germline V gene, CDR1 is SGHRS and CDR2 is YFSETQ. CDR3 bases: TGCGCCGGAAAGGGACGGGACACCGGGGAGCTGTTTTTT. It encodes CAGKGRDTGELFF. Full variable domain (outside the CDR3, taken from reference TRBV5-1 and TRBJ2-2): KAGVTQTPRYLIKTRGQQVTLSCSPISGHRSVSWYQQTPGQGLQFLFEYFSETQRNKGNFPGRFSGRQFSNSRSEMNVSTLELGDSALYLCAGKGRDTGELFFGEGSRLTVL.

This chain uses TRBV18 with TRBJ2-1, with 8 positions matching TRBD2. The germline gives CDR1 KGHSH, CDR2 LQKENI. J lost 7 bases, V lost 3 bases, and 5 bases had no gene match. This CDR3 comprises 14 residues. The CDR3 DNA reads TGTGCCAGCTCACCCAGCGGGGGAGGTAATGAGCAGTTCTTC. Residues: CASSPSGGGNEQFF.

The chain carries TRBV6-2 or TRBV6-3 and TRBJ1-1, with a tentative D call TRBD1 (5 bases). There are 15 residues in the CDR3. From germline, CDR1 is MNHEY and CDR2 SVGEGT. Trimming pared 6 bases from V and 4 bases from J, leaving 18 bases between. The CDR3 loop reads CASSQRGGATTEAFF. The CDR3 DNA reads as TGTGCCAGCAGCCAACGAGGAGGGGCCACCACTGAAGCTTTCTTT.

J is TRBJ2-5 and V is TRBV5-6; D possibly matches TRBD1 or TRBD2 (6 bases each). The CDR3 contains 13 residues. Germline CDR1 and CDR2: SGHDT and YYEEEE. Trimming removed 5 bases at V and 1 base at J, with 9 bases between. CDR3 nucleotide sequence: TGTGCCAGCAGTCGGGGGCCCCAAGAGACCCAGTACTTC. This sequence encodes CASSRGPQETQYF. Using reference TRBV5-6 and TRBJ2-5 for the parts outside the CDR3, the full variable domain is DAGVTQSPTHLIKTRGQQVTLRCSPKSGHDTVSWYQQALGQGPQFIFQYYEEEERQRGNFPDRFSGHQFPNYSSELNVNALLLGDSALYLCASSRGPQETQYFGPGTRLLVL.

The V call is TRBV6-6, the J call TRBJ2-5; weak D call: TRBD1 (6 bases). Trimming took off 4 bases at V and 7 bases at J, with 16 bases between the two ends. Looked up from germline, CDR1 is MNHNY and CDR2 is SVGAGI (reference sequence). The CDR3 sequence is 14 residues long. CDR3 loop: CASSSTPLGATQYF. The CDR3 region has the DNA TGTGCCAGCAGTTCTACACCTCTGGGGGCGACCCAGTACTTC.

The gene calls are TRBV10-3 and TRBJ1-6; TRBD1 is a possible D gene (5 bases). With 7 bases removed from V and 7 bases from J, the gap between germline ends came to 14 bases. Germline CDR1 reads ENHRY; CDR2 reads SYGVKD. This CDR3 contains 14 residues. The CDR3 protein is CAIKTGTENSPLHF. CDR3 DNA sequence: TGTGCCATCAAAACCGGGACCGAGAATTCACCCCTCCACTTT.

This clone was seen a single time. The chain couples TRBV6-5 to TRBJ2-2; possibly TRBD1 for D (5 bases). The CDR3 is 13 amino acids. V was trimmed by 2 bases and J by 6 bases, leaving 7 bases between them. The germline gives CDR1 MNHEY, CDR2 SVGAGI. CDR3 coding DNA: TGTGCCAGCAGTTACAGGGGCTCCGGGGAGCTGTTTTTT. This sequence encodes CASSYRGSGELFF.

The chain joins TRBV21-1 to TRBJ1-5. TRBV21-1 is listed as a pseudogene. There are 13 residues in the CDR3. DNA of the CDR3: TGTGCCAGCATTCGGCAGAGGAGTGGGCCCCAGCATTTT. It specifies CASIRQRSGPQHF.

The chain carries TRBV7-6 and TRBJ1-1, with D unclear. Trimming took 5 bases from V and 1 from J, leaving 14 bases between them. CDR1 and CDR2 (germline): SGHVS, FNYEAQ. The CDR3 is made up of 15 amino acids. For the CDR3, the DNA is TGTGCCAGCAGCCCATCTATGGCAGCGAACACTGAAGCTTTCTTT. As protein: CASSPSMAANTEAFF.

On this clone itself: At one boundary the junction diverges from the germline segment, which might be a read error. CDR3 DNA sequence: TGTGCCAGCAGCTTAGACTCGCGACTAGCGAACCGGGGAGCTGTTTTT. Its protein product is CASSLDSRLANRGAVF. V is TRBV7-8 and J is TRBJ2-2; TRBD2 matches at 8 bases. This CDR3 is built from 16 residues. Germline V gene sequence: CDR1 SGHVS, CDR2 FQNEAQ.

This chain joins TRBV9 and TRBJ2-3; 8 bases agree with TRBD2. V lost 2 bases and J lost 3; bases outside the gene matches: 5. Germline V gene lookup returns CDR1 SGDLS and CDR2 YYNGEE. The CDR3 has 15 residues. The CDR3 reads CASSVWTSRTDTQYF. In DNA form, the CDR3 reads TGTGCCAGCAGCGTCTGGACTAGCAGGACAGATACGCAGTATTTT.

V usage is TRBV30 and J usage is TRBJ1-1, with 10 nucleotides matching TRBD1. The V gene end was trimmed by 0 bases and the J gene end by 13 bases; junction bases not matched to a gene: 5. In germline, CDR1 is GTSNPN, CDR2 SVGIG (reference sequence). CDR3 length equals 12 residues. For the CDR3, the DNA is TGTGCCTGGAGTGTAATCGGACAGGGGGGTTTCTTT. Its protein product is CAWSVIGQGGFF.

The rearrangement uses TRBV7-9 and TRBJ1-1; weak D call: TRBD1 (5 bases). CDR3 length: 14 amino acids. CDR1 is SEHNR and CDR2 is FQNEAQ in the germline V gene (reference sequence). The ends were cut back, 1 base at V and 2 bases at J, with 8 bases in the middle. In DNA form, the CDR3 reads TGTGCCAGCAGCTTAGTACAGGTTAACACTGAAGCTTTCTTT. Translated, it gives CASSLVQVNTEAFF.

This chain joins TRBV27 and TRBJ2-7, with TRBD1 matching 9 bases. The junction had 7 bases not matched to a gene; V was cut back by 5 bases and J by 5 bases. The germline V gene has CDR1 MNHEY and CDR2 SMNVEV (reference sequence). The CDR3 runs to 14 residues. Here the CDR3 reads CASSGLTGGNEQYF. The CDR3 nucleotides read TGTGCCAGCAGTGGCCTGACAGGGGGAAACGAGCAGTACTTC.

The genes are TRBV28 and TRBJ1-2; D remains unclear. This CDR3 spans 13 amino acids. Trimming removed 6 bases at V and 2 bases at J, with 10 bases between. Germline CDR1 reads MDHEN; CDR2 reads SYDVKM. The CDR3 spells CASRPLGNYGYTF. The DNA of the CDR3 is TGTGCCAGCAGGCCTCTCGGGAACTATGGCTACACCTTC.

V is TRBV19 and J is TRBJ2-3, with TRBD2 matching 8 bases. The germline gives CDR1 LNHDA, CDR2 SQIVND (reference sequence). This CDR3 has 13 residues. J gave up 6 bases and V 7 bases, and 6 bases lay outside the gene matches. The CDR3 DNA is TGTGCCAGTACGGGGGGGGGAATTGATACGCAGTATTTT. Translating gives CASTGGGIDTQYF.

The rearrangement uses TRBV15 and TRBJ1-2, with D tentatively TRBD1 (5 bases). CDR3 size: 13 residues. In germline, CDR1 is LNHNV, CDR2 YYDKDF (reference sequence). With 7 bases removed from V and 1 base from J, the gap between germline ends came to 10 bases. The CDR3: CATTGGFNYGYTF. In DNA, the CDR3 is TGTGCCACCACCGGGGGATTTAACTATGGCTACACCTTC.